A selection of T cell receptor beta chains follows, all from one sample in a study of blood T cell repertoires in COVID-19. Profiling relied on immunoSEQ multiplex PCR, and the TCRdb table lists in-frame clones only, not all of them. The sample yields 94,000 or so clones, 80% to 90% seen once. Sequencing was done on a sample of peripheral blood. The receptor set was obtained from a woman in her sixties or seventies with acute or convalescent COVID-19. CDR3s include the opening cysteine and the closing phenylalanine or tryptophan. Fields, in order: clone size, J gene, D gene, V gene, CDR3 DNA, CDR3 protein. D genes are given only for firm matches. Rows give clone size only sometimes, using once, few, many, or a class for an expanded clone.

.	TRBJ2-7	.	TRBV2	TGTGCCAGCACCGGGGGACGGGACTCCCTCTCCTACGAGCAGTACTTC	CASTGGRDSLSYEQYF
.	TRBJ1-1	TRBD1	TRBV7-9	TGTGCCAGCAGCCAACTTCCGGGACAGATGAACACTGAAGCTTTCTTT	CASSQLPGQMNTEAFF
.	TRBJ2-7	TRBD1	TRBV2	TGTGCCAGTCGGACAGGGCTAGCCTACGAGCAGTACTTC	CASRTGLAYEQYF
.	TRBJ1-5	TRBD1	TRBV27	TGTGCCAGCAGTAAACACCCCCCCGCCGGGACAGGGTATACGTTTAGCAATCAGCCCCAGCATTTT	CASSKHPPAGTGYTFSNQPQHF
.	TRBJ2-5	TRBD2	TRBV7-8	TGTGCCAGCAGCGTAGTTCGACTAGCGGGGGAAGAGACCCAGTACTTC	CASSVVRLAGEETQYF
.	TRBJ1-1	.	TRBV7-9	TGTGCCAGCAGCTTCCCGCAGGGGAACACTGAAGCTTTCTTT	CASSFPQGNTEAFF
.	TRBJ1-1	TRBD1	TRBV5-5	TGTGCCAGCAGCTTCTGGCAGGGGGCTGACACTGAAGCTTTCTTT	CASSFWQGADTEAFF
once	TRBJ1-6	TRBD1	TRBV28	TGTGCCAGCAGTTTATCCGACAGGGCTAATTCACCCCTCCACTTT	CASSLSDRANSPLHF
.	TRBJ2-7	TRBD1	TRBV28	TGTGCCAGCAGTTCGCCCGGGACAGTGAACTACGAGCAGTACTTC	CASSSPGTVNYEQYF
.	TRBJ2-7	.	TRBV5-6	TGTGCCAGCAGCTTGTTGACAGGAGGAGGCTACGAGCAGTACTTC	CASSLLTGGGYEQYF
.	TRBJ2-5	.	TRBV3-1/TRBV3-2	TGTGCCAGCAGCCAGTTTGGGGGGGCTGGAGAGACCCAGTACTTC	CASSQFGGAGETQYF
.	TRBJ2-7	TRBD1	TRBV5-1	TGCGCCAGCAGGGAACCTGGGCAGGGGGCCTACGAGCAGTACTTC	CASREPGQGAYEQYF
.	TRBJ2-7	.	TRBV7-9	TGTGCCAGCAGTTCTGGAGTGTCCTACGAGCAGTACTTC	CASSSGVSYEQYF
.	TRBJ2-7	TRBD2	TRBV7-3	TGTGCCAGCAGCTTCGGCGGGAGCTCCTACGAGCAGTACTTC	CASSFGGSSYEQYF
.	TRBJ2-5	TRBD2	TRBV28	TGTGCCAGCAGCCAAGGGACTAGCGGGAGCCAAGAGACCCAGTACTTC	CASSQGTSGSQETQYF
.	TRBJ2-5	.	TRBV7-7	TGTGCTAGCAGCTCGGGTCAAGAGACCCAGTACTTC	CASSSGQETQYF
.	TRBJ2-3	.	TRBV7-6	TGTGCCAGCAGCTTTGGACTCCGCCGCACAGATACGCAGTATTTT	CASSFGLRRTDTQYF
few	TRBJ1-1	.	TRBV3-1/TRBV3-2	TGTGCCAGCAGCCAAGAAGGCGGGAACACTGAAGCTTTCTTT	CASSQEGGNTEAFF
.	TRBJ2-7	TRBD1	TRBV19	TGTGCCAGTAAAATGACAGGGGCGTCCTACGAGCAGTACTTC	CASKMTGASYEQYF
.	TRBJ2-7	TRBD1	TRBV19	TGTGCATGTGGACAGGGCTACGAGCAGTACTTC	CACGQGYEQYF
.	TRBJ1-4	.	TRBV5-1	TGCGCCAGCAGCTTACCGTATGCGGGGACAACTAATGAAAAACTGTTTTTT	CASSLPYAGTTNEKLFF
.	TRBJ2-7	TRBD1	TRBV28	TGTGCCAGCAGTGGACAGGGTGTCACCTACGAGCAGTACTTC	CASSGQGVTYEQYF